This TCR beta chain derives from a study of cytomegalovirus exposure and HLA in healthy donors. V was clipped by 6 bases and J by 2 bases; unmatched bases: 3. The CDR3 totals 15 residues. The germline V gene encodes CDR1 SGHTA and CDR2 FQGNSA. Study-level results: Other equally common chains were less clonally expanded than HLA-associated TCR beta chains, a later analysis showed. Productive rates of about 87% or about 30% were seen for most TCR beta V segments in an earlier analysis.

About this clone itself: Its specificity is unknown.

Both 60 Vbeta primers and 13 Jbeta primers went into the PCR. Sequencing was performed with immunoSEQ multiplex PCR; in TCRdb, only in-frame clones are kept and a portion is missing. This sample has about 200,000 clones, with 65% to 85% found just once. The chain is built from TRBV7-2 and TRBJ2-3; TRBD2 aligns across 12 bases. The origin of this receptor is a boy younger than 10 in good health and CMV-seronegative. Sequenced input: PBMCs. The CDR3 loop is CASSWTSGTTDTQYF. CDR3 DNA: TGTGCCAGCAGTTGGACTAGCGGGACCACAGATACGCAGTATTTT.